The 5 T cell receptor beta chains reported below all come from one sample, sequenced in a study of blood T cell repertoires in COVID-19. Assay used: immunoSEQ multiplex PCR; TCRdb lists only in-frame clones, some missing. This table holds some 250,000 clones, roughly 79% found once. Sequencing was carried out using peripheral blood. All receptors come from a woman aged 80 or over with COVID-19, enrolled during active disease.

The chain employs TRBV5-1 and TRBJ2-3; no clear D. With 4 bases removed from V and 0 bases from J, the gap between germline ends came to 18 bases. The CDR3 spans 17 residues. The V gene's germline CDR1 is SGHRS and CDR2 YFSETQ. The chain's CDR3 is CASSLLNSKISTDTQYF. Written as DNA, the CDR3 is TGCGCCAGCAGCCTGCTGAACAGCAAGATTAGCACAGATACGCAGTATTTT. The full variable domain, rest sourced from reference TRBV5-1 and TRBJ2-3, is KAGVTQTPRYLIKTRGQQVTLSCSPISGHRSVSWYQQTPGQGLQFLFEYFSETQRNKGNFPGRFSGRQFSNSRSEMNVSTLELGDSALYLCASSLLNSKISTDTQYFGPGTRLTVL.

The chain couples TRBV2 to TRBJ1-2; 8 bases line up with TRBD1. This CDR3 is built from 16 residues. V lost 6 bases and J lost 5; bases outside the gene matches: 14. Germline loops: CDR1 SNHLY, CDR2 FYNNEI. CDR3 DNA sequence: TGTGCCAGCAGGGTGGACAGGGCCGCTGGGCTTTATGGCTACACCTTC. As protein: CASRVDRAAGLYGYTF.

The chain couples TRBV18 to TRBJ1-2; D is unresolved. The germline V and J ends were trimmed by 3 bases and 6 bases, with 8 bases remaining between them. The CDR3 is 12 residues long. Germline values: CDR1 KGHSH, CDR2 LQKENI. For the CDR3, the DNA is TGTGCCAGCTCACCGTCCCGAGATGGCTACACCTTC. Amino acids: CASSPSRDGYTF.

This rearrangement joins TRBV7-2 to TRBJ1-3; the D gene is possibly TRBD1 (5 bases). Per germline, CDR1 SGHTA and CDR2 FQGNSA. Trimming cost V 1 base and J 2 bases, with 9 bases left between them. The CDR3 loop spans 15 amino acids. CDR3 amino acids: CASSLGRGTGNTIYF. CDR3 coding DNA: TGTGCCAGCAGCTTAGGAAGGGGAACTGGAAACACCATATATTTT.

This rearrangement joins TRBV5-1 to TRBJ2-1, with a possible D match to TRBD2 (6 bases). Germline CDR1 reads SGHRS; CDR2 reads YFSETQ. Trimming left V 9 bases short and J 2 bases short, with 21 bases between. The CDR3 has 16 residues. This chain's CDR3 is CATKVASGHTYNEQFF. Here the CDR3 DNA reads TGCGCCACCAAGGTTGCCAGCGGGCATACCTACAATGAGCAGTTCTTC.